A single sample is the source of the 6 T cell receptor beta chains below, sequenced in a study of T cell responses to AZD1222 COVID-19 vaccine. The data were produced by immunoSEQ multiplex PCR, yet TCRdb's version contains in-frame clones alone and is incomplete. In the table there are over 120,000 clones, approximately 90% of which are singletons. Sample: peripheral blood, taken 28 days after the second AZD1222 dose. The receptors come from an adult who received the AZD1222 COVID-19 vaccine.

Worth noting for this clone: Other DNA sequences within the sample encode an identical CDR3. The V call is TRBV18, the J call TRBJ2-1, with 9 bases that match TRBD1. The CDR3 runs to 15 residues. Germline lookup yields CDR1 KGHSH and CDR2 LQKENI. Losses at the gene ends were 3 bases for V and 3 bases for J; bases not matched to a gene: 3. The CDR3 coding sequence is TGTGCCAGCTCACCCGGGGGACAGGGCTACAATGAGCAGTTCTTC. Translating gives CASSPGGQGYNEQFF.

CDR3: CASSSDTNEQFF. CDR3 in DNA: TGTGCCAGCAGCTCGGACACCAATGAGCAGTTCTTC. J is TRBJ2-1 and V is TRBV7-6; D perhaps matches TRBD1 (5 bases). Germline assignment: CDR1 SGHVS and CDR2 FNYEAQ. V was clipped by 4 bases and J by 6 bases, with 7 bases between them. The CDR3 consists of 12 residues.

The chain's CDR3 is CASSSPITTGFESQYF. The CDR3 bases are TGTGCCAGCAGTTCCCCTATAACGACAGGTTTCGAGAGCCAGTACTTC. The J gene is TRBJ2-7, the V gene TRBV27; perhaps TRBD1 as D (6 bases). The CDR3 covers 16 residues. V lost 4 bases, J lost 10 bases, and 26 bases lay in between. In germline, CDR1 is MNHEY, CDR2 SMNVEV (reference sequence).

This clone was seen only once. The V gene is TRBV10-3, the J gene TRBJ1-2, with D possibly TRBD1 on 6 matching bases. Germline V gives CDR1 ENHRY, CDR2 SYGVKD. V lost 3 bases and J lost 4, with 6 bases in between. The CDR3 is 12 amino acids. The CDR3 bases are TGTGCCATCAGTGACAGGGGCTATGGCTACACCTTC. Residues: CAISDRGYGYTF.

CDR3 residues: CASRRGMQGVHTEAFF. CDR3 bases: TGTGCCAGTAGAAGGGGAATGCAGGGGGTACACACTGAAGCTTTCTTT. The chain carries TRBV19 and TRBJ1-1; the match to TRBD1 covers 7 bases. Germline CDR1 is LNHDA and CDR2 is SQIVND (reference sequence). The CDR3 is 16 residues long. V dropped 6 bases and J dropped 3; count of bases not matched to a gene: 13.

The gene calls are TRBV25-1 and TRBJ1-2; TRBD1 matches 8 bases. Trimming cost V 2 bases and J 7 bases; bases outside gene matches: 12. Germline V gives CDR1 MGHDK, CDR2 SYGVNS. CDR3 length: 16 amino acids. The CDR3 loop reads CASSETRARGHRGYTF. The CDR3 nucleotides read TGTGCCAGCAGTGAAACTCGGGCCAGGGGGCATCGTGGCTACACCTTC.